The clone carrying this T cell receptor beta chain was seen ten or more times. What it binds is unknown. Time point denoted: patch test 1, 2 weeks after DPC sensitization. The treatment is: therapeutic diphenylcyclopropenone sensitization with weekly scalp DPC. Blood, whole and unfractionated, served as the source for total RNA extraction. MiXCR, run by TCRdb on the RACE reads, gives a single entry per CDR3 protein. The sample has about 71,000 distinct CDR3 sequences, about 9.1% seen once; the top ten hold 3.3%. Germline V gives CDR1 SGDLS, CDR2 YYNGEE. The trim removed 3 bases at V and 0 bases at J, leaving 1 base unmatched. The CDR3 length is 14 residues. These data come from a study of human T cells and chemical hapten exposure. The study's findings and limits: Compared to controls, expanded TCRs made significantly more large clusters of similar CDR3s. PT1 expanded TCR counts and patch test score were linked, and their correlation was positive.

The chain carries TRBV9 and TRBJ2-3; 7 nucleotides agree with TRBD1. The clonotype comes from a woman aged 40 to 50 with alopecia areata. Some clones in this sample may be carry-over from other donors' samples. The input for sequencing was whole blood, taken in connection with sensitization to the hapten diphenylcyclopropenone (DPC). The CDR3 DNA is TGTGCCAGCAGCGAGGGGGCTAGCACAGATACGCAGTATTTT. Protein product: CASSEGASTDTQYF.